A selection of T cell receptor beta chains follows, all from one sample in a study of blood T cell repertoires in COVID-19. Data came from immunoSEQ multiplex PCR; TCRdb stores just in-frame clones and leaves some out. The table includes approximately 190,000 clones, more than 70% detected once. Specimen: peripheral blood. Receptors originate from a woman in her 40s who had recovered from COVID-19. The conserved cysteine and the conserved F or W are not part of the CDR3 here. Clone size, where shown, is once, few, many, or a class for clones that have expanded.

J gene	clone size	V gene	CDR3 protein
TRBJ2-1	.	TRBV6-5	ASRTSGSEQF
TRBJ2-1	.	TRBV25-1	ASSSLAATYNEQF
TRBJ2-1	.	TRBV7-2	ASSLGEGRGRYNEQF
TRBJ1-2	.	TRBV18	ASSPTGQGYYGYT
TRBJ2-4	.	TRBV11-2	ASSLGQKNIQY
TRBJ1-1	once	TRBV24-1	ATSETGIGTEAF
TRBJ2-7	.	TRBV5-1	ASSLTLAGVRVQY
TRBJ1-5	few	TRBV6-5	ASSSPGQPQH
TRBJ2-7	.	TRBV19	ASSAEGLAGSYEQY
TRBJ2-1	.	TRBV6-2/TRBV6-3	ASSTPEVAGSDEQF
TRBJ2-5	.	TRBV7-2	ASSPQSGPGETQY
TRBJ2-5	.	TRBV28	ASSTSVKTQY
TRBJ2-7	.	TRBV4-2	ASSREWGPQYEQY
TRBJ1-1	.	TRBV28	ASSPDDRASTEAF
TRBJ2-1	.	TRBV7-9	ASSPRTSGTPWRQF
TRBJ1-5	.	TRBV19	ASSMNRGSNQPQH
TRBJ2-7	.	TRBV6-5	ASSQSLAGVYEQY
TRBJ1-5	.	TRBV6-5	ASSPRQGPTQPQH
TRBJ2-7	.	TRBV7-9	ASSLGGLFYEQY
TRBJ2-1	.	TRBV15	ATSRRVTGDEQF
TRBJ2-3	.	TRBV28	ASGGSGSRRYTQY
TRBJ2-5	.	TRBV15	ATSRGTSGGEETQY
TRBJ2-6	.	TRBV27	ASSLSTGYRTSGANVLT
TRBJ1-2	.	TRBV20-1	SAQGQYGYT
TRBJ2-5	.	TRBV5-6	ASSLGQGQETQY
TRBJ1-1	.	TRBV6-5	ASSYGWSGVTEAF
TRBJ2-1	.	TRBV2	ASSAAGVGNEQF
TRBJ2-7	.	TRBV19	ASKRQGGNEQY
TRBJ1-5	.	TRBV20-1	SASSGAPNQPQH
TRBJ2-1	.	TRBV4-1	ASSQELQAYNEQF